This entry features one T cell receptor beta chain sequence. A much larger clone sits a single nucleotide away, making a read error possible. Primers used in a second PCR of about 6 to 11 cycles were a sample-barcoded 5' primer and a J-beta primer mix. Every cDNA was tagged by a template-switch adaptor with 12 random nucleotides. Via MiXCR, TCRdb re-called the 5' RACE reads, giving one row per CDR3 protein. The sample records fewer than 900,000 distinct CDR3 sequences, 40% to 45% being singletons. The entry originates in a study of blood T cells in healthy people across ages. This CDR3 has 15 residues. Germline V gene data show CDR1 as SQVTM and CDR2 as ANQGSEA.

Sequenced input: blood. This sequence originates from a woman aged 55-69 years in good health. The rearrangement uses TRBV29-1 and TRBJ2-7; TRBD1 might be the D (6 bases). The J call may be mistaken, given a closer DNA end match to TRBJ2-5. The CDR3 region has the DNA TGCAGCGTTGGGTCTAGGGGACAAAACCAAGGGACCCAGTACTTC. Amino acids: CSVGSRGQNQGTQYF.